A selection of T cell receptor beta chains follows, all from one sample in a study of T cell responses to AZD1222 COVID-19 vaccine. Sequencing was performed with immunoSEQ multiplex PCR; in TCRdb, only in-frame clones are kept and a portion is missing. The data show over 95,000 clones, roughly 92% seen once. The source was peripheral blood, collected on day 0 of AZD1222 vaccination. Receptor source: an adult in good health. CDR3s include the opening cysteine and the closing phenylalanine or tryptophan. A D gene is named only where the DNA matches it firmly. Size tells how often a clone was seen (once, few, many) or the class of an expanded clone, and some rows leave it out.

d_call	clone_size	v_call	j_call	cdr3_aa	cdr3_nt
.	once	TRBV7-2	TRBJ2-5	CASSLAHMAGETQYF	TGTGCCAGCAGCTTAGCGCACATGGCGGGGGAGACCCAGTACTTC
.	.	TRBV28	TRBJ1-2	CASSLSGFYGYTF	TGTGCCAGCAGTTTATCGGGGTTCTATGGCTACACCTTC
.	.	TRBV19	TRBJ2-7	CASSIGPVSYEQYF	TGTGCCAGTAGTATAGGTCCGGTCTCCTACGAGCAGTACTTC
.	.	TRBV24-1	TRBJ1-6	CATSDGFYSPLHF	TGTGCCACCAGTGACGGGTTTTACTCACCCCTCCACTTT
.	.	TRBV6-2/TRBV6-3	TRBJ2-2	CASSIRGKVTGELFF	TGTGCCAGCAGTATCAGGGGAAAGGTCACCGGGGAGCTGTTTTTT
TRBD2	.	TRBV7-2	TRBJ2-6	CASRLTSGGSYSGANVLTF	TGTGCCAGCAGGTTGACTAGCGGGGGATCTTACTCTGGGGCCAACGTCCTGACTTTC
.	.	TRBV30	TRBJ1-4	CAWSGRRSSNEKLFF	TGTGCCTGGAGTGGACGACGGAGCTCTAATGAAAAACTGTTTTTT
.	.	TRBV7-2	TRBJ1-2	CASRPQGPYGYTF	TGTGCCAGCAGGCCACAGGGACCCTATGGCTACACCTTC
TRBD1	.	TRBV5-1	TRBJ2-7	CASSLEHRGLYEQYF	TGCGCCAGCAGCTTGGAGCACAGGGGGCTCTACGAGCAGTACTTC
.	.	TRBV12-2	TRBJ2-3	CAMKLAVADTQYF	TGTGCCATGAAGCTAGCTGTTGCAGATACGCAGTATTTT
.	.	TRBV21-1	TRBJ1-2	CASPAGTANYGYTF	TGTGCCAGCCCAGCCGGGACAGCTAACTATGGCTACACCTTC
.	once	TRBV5-1	TRBJ1-1	CASSFFRQNTEAFF	TGCGCCAGCAGCTTTTTTCGACAGAACACTGAAGCTTTCTTT
.	.	TRBV3-1/TRBV3-2	TRBJ2-5	CASSQRDIQETQYF	TGTGCCAGCAGCCAAAGGGACATTCAAGAGACCCAGTACTTC
.	.	TRBV29-1	TRBJ2-7	CSVHGTYSYEQYF	TGCAGCGTTCACGGGACCTACTCCTACGAGCAGTACTTC
TRBD1	.	TRBV3-1/TRBV3-2	TRBJ1-6	CASSQDVGQGSPLHF	TGTGCCAGCAGCCAAGATGTAGGACAGGGTTCACCCCTCCACTTT
.	few	TRBV30	TRBJ2-1	CAWSVGSIGSEQFF	TGTGCCTGGAGTGTAGGGTCCATCGGGAGTGAGCAGTTCTTC
.	.	TRBV27	TRBJ1-6	CASSLRQLNYNSPLHF	TGTGCCAGCAGTTTAAGGCAGTTGAACTATAATTCACCCCTCCACTTT